This T cell receptor (beta chain) derives from a study of human T cells and chemical hapten exposure. The study's findings and limits: Sensitizing with DPC caused no change in TCRs above 1 in 1000 frequency.

It was unfractionated whole blood from which total RNA was extracted. As the library was built, unique molecular identifiers were attached to individual cDNA molecules. TCRdb processed the 5' RACE reads anew with MiXCR; each CDR3 protein has one entry. The sample shows about 140,000 distinct CDR3 sequences, around 4% of them seen only once. This clonotype was observed many times. Its cognate antigen is unknown. This CDR3 comprises 12 residues. The V end lost 6 bases, the J end lost 5 bases, and 10 bases lay between the germline ends. The germline V gene has CDR1 SQVTM and CDR2 ANQGSEA. This chain uses TRBV29-1 with TRBJ1-4, with a possible D match to TRBD1 (5 bases). The clonotype comes from a female donor in good health. CDR3 sequence reads: CSVGELNEKLFF. CDR3 bases: TGCAGCGTAGGGGAATTGAATGAAAAACTGTTTTTT.